Described below is a single T cell receptor beta chain sequence and its context. Every participating donor contributed 8.5 to 10 milliliters of peripheral blood through a draw. Germline V gene lookup returns CDR1 SGHNT and CDR2 YYREEE (reference sequence). The CDR3 length is 12 residues. V lost 1 base and J 5 bases, leaving 7 bases between the germline ends. The data derive from a study of blood T cells in healthy people across ages. Across the study: The capture of about one barcoded beta molecule per two T cells was achieved by template switching.

A J-beta primer mix and a sample-barcoded 5' primer were used in a second PCR of about 7 to 12 cycles. One entry per CDR3 protein, called by TCRdb with MiXCR from the 5' RACE reads. In the table there are approximately 1.5 million distinct CDR3 sequences, about 31% of which are singletons. This chain connects TRBV5-4 to TRBJ2-7; no reliable D call. Material for sequencing was blood. This receptor was taken from a woman in her 30s in good health. The CDR3 bases are TGTGCCAGCAGCTTGCAAACAGACGAGCAGTACTTC. It specifies CASSLQTDEQYF.